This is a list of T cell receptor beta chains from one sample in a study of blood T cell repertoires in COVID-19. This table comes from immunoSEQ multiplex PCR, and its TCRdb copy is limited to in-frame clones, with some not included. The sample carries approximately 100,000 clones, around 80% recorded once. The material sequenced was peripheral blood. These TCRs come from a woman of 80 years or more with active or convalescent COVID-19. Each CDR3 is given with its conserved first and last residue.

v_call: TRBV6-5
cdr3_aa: CASKSDRGADTQYF

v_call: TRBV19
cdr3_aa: CASSSMGLAANKNIQYF

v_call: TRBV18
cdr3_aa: CASSPSMPEGNTIYF

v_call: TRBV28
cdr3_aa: CASSLRRLAGGLGPGTQYF

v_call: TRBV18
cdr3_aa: CASSRGAGQGQNTIYF

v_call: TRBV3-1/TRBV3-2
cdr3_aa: CASSLTSGGYNEQFF

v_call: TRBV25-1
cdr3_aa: CATSYGQGRVAGELFF

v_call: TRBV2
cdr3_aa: CASRKETSDTGELFF

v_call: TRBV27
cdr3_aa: CASGGRPTYEQYF

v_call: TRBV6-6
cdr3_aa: CASSSTGGIINEQFF

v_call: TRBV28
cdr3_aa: CASSLGQVANTF

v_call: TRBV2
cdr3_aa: CASSDTGGGQYF

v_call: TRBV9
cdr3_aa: CASSGRGATGYTF

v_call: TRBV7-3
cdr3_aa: CASSPGADTQYF

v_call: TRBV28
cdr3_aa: CASKVGGNQPQHF

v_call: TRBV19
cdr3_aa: CASSPLAGLAGEGWVADTQYF